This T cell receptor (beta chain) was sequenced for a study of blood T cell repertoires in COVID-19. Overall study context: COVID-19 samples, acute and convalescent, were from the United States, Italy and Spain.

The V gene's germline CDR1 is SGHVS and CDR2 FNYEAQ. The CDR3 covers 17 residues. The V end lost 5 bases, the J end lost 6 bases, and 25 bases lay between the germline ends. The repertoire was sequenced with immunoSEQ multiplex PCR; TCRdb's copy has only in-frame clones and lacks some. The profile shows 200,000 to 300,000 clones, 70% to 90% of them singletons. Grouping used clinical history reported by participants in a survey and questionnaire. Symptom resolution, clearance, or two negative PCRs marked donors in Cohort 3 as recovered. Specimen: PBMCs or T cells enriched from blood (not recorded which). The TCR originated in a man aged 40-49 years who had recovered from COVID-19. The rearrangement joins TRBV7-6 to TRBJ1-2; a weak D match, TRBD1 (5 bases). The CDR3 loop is CASSPELVQGAFNGYTF. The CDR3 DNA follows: TGTGCCAGCAGCCCAGAGCTCGTACAAGGGGCGTTTAATGGCTACACCTTC.